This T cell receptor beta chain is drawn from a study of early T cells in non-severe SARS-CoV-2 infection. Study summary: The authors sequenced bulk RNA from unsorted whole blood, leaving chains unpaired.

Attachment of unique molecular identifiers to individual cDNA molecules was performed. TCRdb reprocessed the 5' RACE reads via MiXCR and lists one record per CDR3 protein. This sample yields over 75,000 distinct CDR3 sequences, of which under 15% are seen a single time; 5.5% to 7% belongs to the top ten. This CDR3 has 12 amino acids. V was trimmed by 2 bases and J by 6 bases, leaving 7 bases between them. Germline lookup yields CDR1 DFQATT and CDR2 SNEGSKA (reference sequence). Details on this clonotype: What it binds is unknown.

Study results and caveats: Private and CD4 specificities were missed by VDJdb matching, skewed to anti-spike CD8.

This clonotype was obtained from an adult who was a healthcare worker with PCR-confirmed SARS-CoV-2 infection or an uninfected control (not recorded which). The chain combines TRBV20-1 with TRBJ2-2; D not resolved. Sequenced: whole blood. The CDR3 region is CSARRPAGELFF. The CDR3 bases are TGCAGTGCTAGACGTCCGGCCGGGGAGCTGTTTTTT.